This TCR beta chain was sequenced during a study of T cell changes during pregnancy in multiple sclerosis. Sequencing was performed with immunoSEQ multiplex PCR; in TCRdb, only in-frame clones are kept and a portion is missing. The sample records almost 50,000 clones, roughly 95% being singletons. V lost 4 bases to trimming and J lost 8 bases, with 14 bases between them. Germline CDR1 SQVTM, CDR2 ANQGSEA. The CDR3 runs to 12 residues. The receptor was isolated from a female donor with multiple sclerosis, enrolled in a pregnancy study. This specimen was CD4+ T cells from peripheral blood mononuclear cells, taken in the third trimester of pregnancy. The V gene is TRBV29-1, the J gene TRBJ1-2, with D perhaps matching TRBD1 (5 bases). CDR3: CSVAGEAGGYTF. CDR3 DNA sequence: TGCAGCGTTGCGGGGGAAGCAGGGGGCTACACCTTC.